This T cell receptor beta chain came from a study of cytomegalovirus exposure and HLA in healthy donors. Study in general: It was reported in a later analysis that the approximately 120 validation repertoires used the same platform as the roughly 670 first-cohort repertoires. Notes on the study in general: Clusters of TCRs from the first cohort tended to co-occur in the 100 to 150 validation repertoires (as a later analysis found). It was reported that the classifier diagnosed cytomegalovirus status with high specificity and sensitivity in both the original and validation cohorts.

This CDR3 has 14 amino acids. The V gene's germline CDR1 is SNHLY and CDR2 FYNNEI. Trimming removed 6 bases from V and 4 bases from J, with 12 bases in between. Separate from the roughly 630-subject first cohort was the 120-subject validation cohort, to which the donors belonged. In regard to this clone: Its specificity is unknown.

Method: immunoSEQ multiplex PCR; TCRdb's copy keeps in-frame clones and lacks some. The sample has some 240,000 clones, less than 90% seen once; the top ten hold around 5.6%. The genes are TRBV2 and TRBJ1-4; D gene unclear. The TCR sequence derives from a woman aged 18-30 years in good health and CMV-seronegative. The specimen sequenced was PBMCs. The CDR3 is CASRRQKSNEKLFF. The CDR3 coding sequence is TGTGCCAGCAGACGGCAGAAAAGTAATGAAAAACTGTTTTTT.